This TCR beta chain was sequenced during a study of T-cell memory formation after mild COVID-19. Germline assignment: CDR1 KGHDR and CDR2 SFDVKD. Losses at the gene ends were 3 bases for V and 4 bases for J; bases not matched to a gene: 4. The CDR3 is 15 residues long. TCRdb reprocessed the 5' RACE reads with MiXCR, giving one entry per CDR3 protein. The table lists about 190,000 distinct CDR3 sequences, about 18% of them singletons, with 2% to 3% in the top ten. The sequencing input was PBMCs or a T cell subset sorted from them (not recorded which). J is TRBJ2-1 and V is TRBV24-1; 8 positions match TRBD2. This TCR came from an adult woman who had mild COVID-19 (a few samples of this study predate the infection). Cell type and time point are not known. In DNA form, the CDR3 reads TGTGCCACCAGTGATATAAGCGGGAGATACAATGAGCAGTTCTTC. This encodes CATSDISGRYNEQFF.